The entry below gives a single T cell receptor beta chain sequence along with its context. There is no known antigen for this receptor. The record has no base qualities; no much larger clone is one base away. These data come from a study of blood T cell repertoires in COVID-19 (dated by TCRdb to 2018 to 2021). Turning to the overall study: Collaborator samples came from the United States, Italy and Spain and covered acute and convalescent phases of COVID-19. HLA class I and class II types, where available, came from metadata supplied by the sample provider rather than from assay-based typing. The material from the prospective study consisted of cDNA or gDNA derived from T cells, B-cell-depleted T cells, or PBMCs. The repertoires were released in a freely available public database meant as a resource for research on the immune response to SARS-CoV-2. Samples were obtained from the ongoing ImmuneRACE study (first 160 participants) and from 950 to 1,500 subjects provided by 6 global collaborators. Sample metadata almost always included a de-identified subject ID, COVID-19 status, age in years and sex. Subjects who had been exposed to COVID-19, were actively infected with it, or had recovered from it provided the deeply sampled blood TCRbeta repertoires that made up the dataset.

Points the paper makes about the study in general: Clinical and demographic metadata were provided uncurated, with the amount varying by source and participant.

TCRbeta CDR3 regions were amplified from genomic DNA by means of the immunoSEQ Assay, a bias-controlled multiplex PCR. Concerning the study's data processing: Nucleated cell counts per sample were estimated from amplification of reference gene primers within the assay. Sequence reads were collapsed and filtered to measure the absolute abundance of every unique TCRbeta CDR3 rearrangement. For each sample, productive Simpson clonality was calculated as the square root of Simpson's diversity index across productive rearrangements. Entries here come from immuneACCESS through TCRdb and include only in-frame sequences with V and J called. Some clones fail to appear in such tables; in the studies checked, an unresolved V gene covers under half of the shortfall, and the cause of the remainder is unknown. The D gene and trimming were derived from the DNA, and the V and J assignments and clone size from that table. Within this sample are tens of thousands of clones, with about 90% of them counted one time only. Clones ranked in the top ten supply about 16% of the sample.

Collaborating institutions collected whole blood in K2EDTA tubes following their own protocols. For TCRbeta analysis, collaborator samples were shipped as frozen whole blood, as isolated PBMCs, or as DNA extracted from either sample type. Germline trimming amounts to 4 bases on V and 0 bases on J, with 6 as the count of junction bases outside the gene matches. Counted from cysteine to phenylalanine, this CDR3 has 16 amino acids. Solely the CDR3 DNA is kept, with 48 bases framed from the first base. Sequences LNHDA (CDR1) and SQIVND (CDR2) are obtained from the germline V gene (reference sequence). The sample consisted of peripheral blood. The receptor was isolated from a human donor with active COVID-19. The donor label of this sample is uncertain. Rearrangement joined TRBV19 to TRBJ1-3; 7 of the junction bases match TRBD1. The CDR3 loop reads CASSTWTGLSGNTIYF. The bases are TGTGCCAGTAGTACCTGGACAGGACTCTCTGGAAACACCATATATTTT. The reference TRBV19 and TRBJ1-3 proteins fill in what lies around the CDR3, so the full variable domain reads DGGITQSPKYLFRKEGQNVTLSCEQNLNHDAMYWYRQDPGQGLRLIYYSQIVNDFQKGDIAEGYSVSREKKESFPLTVTSAQKNPTAFYLCASSTWTGLSGNTIYFGEGSWLTVV.